Shown below are 25 T cell receptor beta chains from a single sample sequenced in a study of T-cell reconstitution after alpha-beta-depleted transplantation in children (dated by TCRdb to the mid-2010s). What the treatment or condition label conveys for this sample: allogeneic hematopoietic cell transplantation with graft depleted of TCRalphabeta T cells and CD19 B cells. Library preparation employed PCR. Sequencing relied on an Illumina HiSeq 2500. TCR library preparation used molecular barcoding, with unique molecular identifiers applied to normalize quantification of the TCRbeta repertoire. TCRdb trimmed public reads at Q25 via fastp, called clones via MiXCR and kept in-frame beta chains. Rows with a matching CDR3 protein are joined into one entry that keeps the most common DNA and genes. For this sample the table gives around 240,000 distinct CDR3 sequences, of which roughly 8.2% were detected only once. Of the sample, almost 6.5% is held by the ten largest clones.

This specimen was PBMCs, mostly from graft donor cells, taken 180 days after TCRalphabeta/CD19-depleted stem cell transplant. All receptors derive from a male patient under 18 who had a stem cell transplant for acute lymphoblastic leukemia, so the T cells may come from the graft donor.

This clonotype was seen ten or more times. This sequence joins TRBV7-3 and TRBJ1-1; a weak D match, TRBD1 (6 bases). This CDR3 comprises 16 residues. Trimming removed 1 base at V and 4 bases at J, with 16 bases between. CDR1 SGHTA and CDR2 FQGTGA come from the germline V gene. CDR3 DNA: TGTGCCAGCAGCTTAAAGGGCAACAGGGATTTCACTGAAGCTTTCTTT. It encodes CASSLKGNRDFTEAFF.

This clonotype was found many times. This chain connects TRBV7-9 to TRBJ2-3; D ambiguous. The germline CDR1 and CDR2 sequences are SEHNR and FQNEAQ (reference sequence). The CDR3 consists of 16 residues. Deletions cut 6 bases from V and 3 bases from J, with 19 bases between. In nucleotides, the CDR3 is TGTGCCAGCAGGCTAACCCGGTTTCGGACGACAGATACGCAGTATTTT. This sequence encodes CASRLTRFRTTDTQYF.

This clonotype was counted at least ten times. The chain carries TRBV29-1 and TRBJ2-1, with 7 bases identical to TRBD1. CDR3 size: 13 residues. Germline CDR1 is SQVTM and CDR2 is ANQGSEA. Trimming removed 6 bases from V and 3 bases from J; junction bases left unmatched: 5. The CDR3 region has the DNA TGCAGCGTGGGGACAGACAACTACAATGAGCAGTTCTTC. Protein: CSVGTDNYNEQFF.

This clonotype has just a few counts. V is TRBV6-1 and J is TRBJ2-3, with 8 positions matching TRBD2. The CDR3 runs 16 residues. V dropped 6 bases and J dropped 2; count of bases not matched to a gene: 10. Germline loops: CDR1 MNHNS, CDR2 SASEGT. CDR3 sequence: CASSRSGGPLTDTQYF. The CDR3 coding sequence is TGTGCCAGCAGCCGAAGCGGGGGCCCCCTCACAGATACGCAGTATTTT.

This clonotype showed up many times. This chain joins TRBV9 and TRBJ2-2; TRBD1 agrees at 9 bases. The CDR3 loop spans 16 amino acids. Trimming removed 6 bases from V and 4 bases from J; junction bases left unmatched: 10. Germline V CDR1 and CDR2: SGDLS, YYNGEE. CDR3 sequence: CASNSGWTGATGELFF. CDR3 sequence (DNA): TGTGCCAGCAACTCCGGTTGGACAGGGGCCACCGGGGAGCTGTTTTTT.

This clonotype was counted many times. The genes are TRBV20-1 and TRBJ2-1; no definite D call. The CDR3 contains 11 residues. Germline CDR1 reads DFQATT; CDR2 reads SNEGSKA (reference sequence). The V end was cut by 6 bases, the J end by 6 bases, with 9 bases between. The CDR3, as DNA: TGCAGTGCGCGGACCGCCAATGAGCAGTTCTTC. It is translated as CSARTANEQFF.

This clonotype was detected many times. The chain recombines TRBV4-3 with TRBJ1-2; 9 nucleotides agree with TRBD1. The CDR3 contains 15 residues. Germline V gene data show CDR1 as LGHNA and CDR2 as YSLEER. V was pared by 1 base and J by 4 bases, with 4 bases of the junction left unmatched. The CDR3 sequence is CASSQGQGVTYGYTF. CDR3 in DNA: TGCGCCAGCAGCCAAGGACAGGGGGTTACCTATGGCTACACCTTC.

Many counts were recorded for this clonotype. The chain recombines TRBV10-3 with TRBJ2-7; tentatively, D is TRBD1 (5 bases). The CDR3 contains 13 residues. Germline CDR1 reads ENHRY; CDR2 reads SYGVKD. Deletions cut 10 bases from V and 0 bases from J, with 13 bases between. The CDR3 sequence is CATSRAGSYEQYF. CDR3 nucleotide sequence: TGTGCCACCTCCAGGGCCGGCTCCTACGAGCAGTACTTC.

This clonotype was recorded many times. This chain connects TRBV12-3 or TRBV12-4 to TRBJ2-5, with TRBD1 matching over 8 bases. V lost 6 bases and J lost 5; bases outside the gene matches: 8. This CDR3 region has 14 residues. DNA of the CDR3: TGTGCCAGCAGCTTGGGACAGGTGGGGGAGACCCAGTACTTC. This translates into CASSLGQVGETQYF.

This clonotype has a count of ten or more. The chain is built from TRBV5-1 and TRBJ2-2; 7 nucleotides agree with TRBD2. Looked up from germline, CDR1 is SGHRS and CDR2 is YFSETQ. J gave up 1 base and V 6 bases, and 6 bases lay outside the gene matches. The CDR3 consists of 15 residues. The DNA for the CDR3 is TGCGCCAGCAAAGTGTCTAGCGGGAACACCGGGGAGCTGTTTTTT. Residues: CASKVSSGNTGELFF.

This clonotype appeared many times. The chain recombines TRBV5-6 with TRBJ1-5; a weak D match, TRBD1 (5 bases). The ends were cut back, 4 bases at V and 6 bases at J, with 20 bases in the middle. CDR3 length: 16 amino acids. Germline V lookup: CDR1 SGHDT, CDR2 YYEEEE. CDR3 residues: CASSRVGRGDPQPQHF. The CDR3 bases are TGTGCCAGCAGCAGGGTGGGCCGGGGCGATCCTCAGCCCCAGCATTTT.

This clonotype has ten or more counts. The V call is TRBV20-1, the J call TRBJ2-2; no clear D gene. The V end was cut by 6 bases, the J end by 0 bases, with 11 bases between. CDR3 length: 14 amino acids. Germline values: CDR1 DFQATT, CDR2 SNEGSKA (reference sequence). CDR3 sequence: CSAIRYANTGELFF. CDR3 nucleotides: TGCAGTGCCATTCGTTACGCGAACACCGGGGAGCTGTTTTTT.

There are many counts of this clonotype. V gene TRBV10-3 combines with J gene TRBJ2-6; 9 nucleotides match TRBD2. Germline trimming cut 7 bases from V and 0 bases from J; bases unmatched to any gene: 13. The CDR3 length is 19 residues. The germline CDR1 and CDR2 sequences are ENHRY and SYGVKD. CDR3 protein: CAITILAGIGFSGANVLTF. The CDR3, as DNA: TGTGCCATCACGATACTAGCGGGTATAGGGTTCTCTGGGGCCAACGTCCTGACTTTC.

This clonotype appeared many times. This chain connects TRBV7-9 to TRBJ1-1; TRBD1 agrees at 8 bases. Trimming cost V 8 bases and J 0 bases; bases outside gene matches: 5. There are 14 residues in the CDR3. Germline values: CDR1 SEHNR, CDR2 FQNEAQ (reference sequence). Written as DNA, the CDR3 is TGTGCCAGCGGGACAGGACTCCTGAACACTGAAGCTTTCTTT. This encodes CASGTGLLNTEAFF.

This clonotype was counted many times. The chain employs TRBV3-1 and TRBJ2-1; D may be TRBD1 or TRBD2 (5 bases each). This CDR3 is built from 15 residues. V was cut by 1 base and J by 6 bases, with 13 bases left in between. Germline CDR1 reads LGHDT; CDR2 reads YNNKEL (reference sequence). The CDR3 protein is CASSQVGELGNEQFF. CDR3 bases: TGTGCCAGCAGCCAAGTGGGGGAGTTGGGCAATGAGCAGTTCTTC.

The rearrangement uses TRBV20-1 and TRBJ2-5; perhaps D is TRBD1 or TRBD2 (6 bases each). The V gene lost 1 base and the J gene lost 4 bases, with 13 bases spanning the gap. The CDR3 loop spans 14 amino acids. Per germline, CDR1 DFQATT and CDR2 SNEGSKA (reference sequence). The CDR3 DNA reads TGCAGTGCTAGAGCCCGAGGGGGAGGAGAGACCCAGTACTTC. Translated, it gives CSARARGGGETQYF.

Turning to this clonotype: Just one base apart from a much larger clone, this may be a read error. The V and J genes are TRBV12-3 or TRBV12-4 and TRBJ2-4; 11 positions match TRBD1. V lost 3 bases and J lost 12; bases outside the gene matches: 7. This CDR3 is 14 amino acids long. As DNA, the CDR3 is TGTGCCAGCAGTTTGACGACCGGGACAGGGGGTCAGTACTTC. This encodes CASSLTTGTGGQYF.

This clonotype was observed many times. The J gene is TRBJ2-1, the V gene TRBV12-3 or TRBV12-4; 13 bases are a match to TRBD2. With V trimmed by 6 bases and J by 4 bases, 6 bases remained unmatched. The CDR3 is 16 amino acids. The CDR3 DNA follows: TGTGCCAGCAGCTTCGTACTAGCGGGAGGGTACAATGAGCAGTTCTTC. It yields the protein CASSFVLAGGYNEQFF.

The CDR3 is CASFPTKGTGMQYGQGMNNQPQHF. The DNA for the CDR3 is TGTGCCAGCTTCCCTACAAAAGGGACAGGGATGCAGTATGGACAGGGAATGAACAATCAGCCCCAGCATTTT. V and J are TRBV18 and TRBJ1-5, with 9 bases identical to TRBD1. The CDR3 length is 24 residues. Germline CDR1 KGHSH, CDR2 LQKENI. The J segment lost 3 bases and the V segment lost 7 bases, leaving 34 bases of the junction unmatched.

At least ten counts were recorded for this clonotype. This chain connects TRBV6-6 to TRBJ1-1; a possible D gene is TRBD1 (6 bases). The CDR3 loop spans 15 amino acids. V was cut by 2 bases and J by 1 base, with 11 bases left in between. Germline CDR1 reads MNHNY; CDR2 reads SVGAGI (reference sequence). CDR3 residues: CASSYQSRGNTEAFF. The CDR3 DNA sequence: TGTGCCAGCAGTTACCAGAGCAGGGGGAACACTGAAGCTTTCTTT.

This clonotype was detected many times. Here the CDR3 reads CAISLRGFGANVLTF. CDR3 in DNA: TGTGCCATCAGCCTCAGGGGGTTCGGGGCCAACGTCCTGACTTTC. The J gene is TRBJ2-6, the V gene TRBV10-3; TRBD1 agrees at 7 bases. Germline loops: CDR1 ENHRY, CDR2 SYGVKD. The CDR3 consists of 15 residues. J gave up 4 bases and V 6 bases, and 6 bases lay outside the gene matches.

This clonotype came up many times. The V and J genes are TRBV12-3 or TRBV12-4 and TRBJ1-5; D call uncertain. CDR3 length equals 13 residues. V was cut by 4 bases and J by 5 bases, with 9 bases left in between. For the CDR3, the DNA is TGTGCCAGCAGTTCGTCGATTGATCAGCCCCAGCATTTT. Encoded protein: CASSSSIDQPQHF.

This clonotype was seen ten or more times. Here the CDR3 DNA reads TGCAGCGTTGAAGATCATGGACAGGGGACTTTTCGAAATCCCTACAATGAGCAGTTCTTC. This translates into CSVEDHGQGTFRNPYNEQFF. This chain connects TRBV29-1 to TRBJ2-1; 9 bases map to TRBD1. The CDR3 has 20 amino acids. The J segment lost 2 bases and the V segment lost 0 bases, leaving 17 bases of the junction unmatched. CDR1 is SQVTM, CDR2 ANQGSEA, per germline.

This clonotype was picked up many times. This chain links TRBV28 with TRBJ2-1; 7 nucleotides match TRBD1. Germline assignment: CDR1 MDHEN and CDR2 SYDVKM. The CDR3 runs 15 residues. Trimming cost V 4 bases and J 6 bases; bases outside gene matches: 9. CDR3 sequence: CASSYRGRLVNEQFF. In nucleotides, the CDR3 is TGTGCCAGCAGTTACAGGGGACGCCTAGTCAATGAGCAGTTCTTC.

This clonotype was recorded many times. The chain is built from TRBV28 and TRBJ2-3; 11 positions agree with TRBD2. Germline V gives CDR1 MDHEN, CDR2 SYDVKM. V was clipped by 3 bases and J by 3 bases; unmatched bases: 14. CDR3 length: 19 residues. CDR3 DNA: TGTGCCAGCAGTTTCCGGCTAGCGGGGGGCTATTCAGTGACAGATACGCAGTATTTT. Its translation: CASSFRLAGGYSVTDTQYF.